This TCR beta chain derives from a study of cytomegalovirus exposure and HLA in healthy donors. As for the study in general: Among the 400 or so donors who were genotyped, 70% to 90% fell in the genetic ancestry cluster that is associated with self-reported Caucasian donors.

Comments on this clone: Its antigen is not identified.

Study findings and constraints: Of the V segments, some could not be distinguished, including TRBV6-2 and TRBV6-3, and were excluded. Most subjects' HLA-A and HLA-B alleles were reportedly predicted from TCR beta sequences. A later analysis linked a missense DCLRE1C variant to TCR beta V- and J-gene trimming.

V was clipped by 4 bases and J by 2 bases; unmatched bases: 4. This CDR3 comprises 17 residues. Germline V gene data show CDR1 as MGHRA and CDR2 as YSYEKL. This PCR relied on a set of 60 Vbeta primers and 13 Jbeta primers. TCRdb keeps only in-frame clones here, not all; method: immunoSEQ multiplex PCR. The sample shows roughly 99,000 clones, approximately 75% of them seen only once. The chain is built from TRBV4-1 and TRBJ2-1; 14 bases map to TRBD2. This clonotype was sampled from a woman aged 40 to 49 in good health and CMV-seronegative. What was sequenced was PBMCs. The CDR3 bases are TGCGCCAGCAGCCCGGGACTAGCGGGGGTTGCCTACAATGAGCAGTTCTTC. Protein product: CASSPGLAGVAYNEQFF.